This is a list of T cell receptor beta chains from one sample in a study of shared clonotypes between healthy human individuals. Assay used: immunoSEQ multiplex PCR; TCRdb lists only in-frame clones, some missing. The sample contains 2 million to 2.5 million clones, approximately 93% of which appear only once. Material: naive CD4+ T cells from PBMCs. These receptors were collected from a man between 18 and 29 years old in good health. Some clones in this sample may be carry-over from other donors' samples. Both conserved end residues are part of each CDR3. The order of the fields is D gene, clone size, V gene, J gene, CDR3 DNA, CDR3 protein. D genes are given only for firm matches. For some rows the clone size is stated as once, few or many, or as a class when expanded; others skip it.

-	few	TRBV14	TRBJ2-1	TGTGCCAGCAGCCAAGATCGGTTTTTTGGGGAGGTTGAGCAGTTCTTC	CASSQDRFFGEVEQFF
-	once	TRBV11-1	TRBJ2-5	TGTGCCAGCAGCCCTCCCCCGACGAGCGGGGAGACCCAGTACTTC	CASSPPPTSGETQYF
-	-	TRBV5-1	TRBJ1-3	TGCGCCAGCAGCTCCTCTGCAGGAGCCGGAAACACCATATATTTT	CASSSSAGAGNTIYF
-	-	TRBV6-1	TRBJ2-3	TGTGCCACCAGCTGGGTAGGTAGCACAGATACGCAGTATTTT	CATSWVGSTDTQYF
-	-	TRBV28	TRBJ2-7	TGTGCCAGCAGTGCCGTGCCATTTTACGAGCAGTACTTC	CASSAVPFYEQYF
TRBD1	-	TRBV5-1	TRBJ2-5	TGCGCCAGCAGCTTGGCCTCGGGACAGCAAGAGACCCAGTACTTC	CASSLASGQQETQYF
-	-	TRBV15	TRBJ2-7	TGTGCCACCAGCAAAGATGTCGAGCAGTACTTC	CATSKDVEQYF
TRBD1	-	TRBV20-1	TRBJ1-1	TGCAGTGCTGGTGGACAGGGGAGCGCTTTCTTT	CSAGGQGSAFF
TRBD2	-	TRBV7-2	TRBJ2-5	TGTGCCAGCAGCTTAAGACTAGCGGGACAAGAGACCCAGTACTTC	CASSLRLAGQETQYF
-	-	TRBV15	TRBJ2-1	TGTGCCACCAGCAGAGGGGCTTTGGGGGTTGTGACTGAGCAGTTCTTC	CATSRGALGVVTEQFF
TRBD1	-	TRBV28	TRBJ2-1	TGTGCCAGCAGTTTACCTGGACAGGGGGTAAATGAGCAGTTCTTC	CASSLPGQGVNEQFF
-	-	TRBV5-6	TRBJ2-1	TGTGCCAGCAGCTTGGGAAGCCTTGGTGAGCAGTTCTTC	CASSLGSLGEQFF
TRBD1	once	TRBV7-2	TRBJ1-1	TGTGCCAGCAGCTTAACTCAGGGGGACACTGAAGCTTTCTTT	CASSLTQGDTEAFF
-	once	TRBV5-1	TRBJ2-3	TGCGCCAGCAGCTTGGAGGGTAGCTCGGCAGATACGCAGTATTTT	CASSLEGSSADTQYF
-	-	TRBV6-1	TRBJ2-7	TGTGCCAGCAGGACAGGTGGCCAGAGTTTCTACGAGCAGTACTTC	CASRTGGQSFYEQYF
TRBD1	-	TRBV30	TRBJ1-2	TGTGCCTGGATCCATGACCGGGACAGGGTATCGGGCACCTTC	CAWIHDRDRVSGTF
-	-	TRBV5-1	TRBJ2-2	TGCGCCAGCAGCTTGGACTTGACCGGGGAGCTGTTTTTT	CASSLDLTGELFF
TRBD1	-	TRBV5-4	TRBJ1-2	TGTGCCAGCAGCACATCGACACAGGGGCGCTATGGCTACGCCTTC	CASSTSTQGRYGYAF
-	-	TRBV28	TRBJ1-3	TGTGCCAGCAGCCGGGGACCTGCCGCCTCTGGAAACACCATATATTTT	CASSRGPAASGNTIYF
-	-	TRBV6-1	TRBJ2-7	TGTGCCAGCAGTGAATTTGGGGGAGTTTTCTACGAGCAGTACTTC	CASSEFGGVFYEQYF
-	-	TRBV19	TRBJ2-3	TGTGCCAGTAGTCTTGGGACTACGCAGTATTTT	CASSLGTTQYF
-	-	TRBV28	TRBJ2-7	TGTGCCAGCAGCTTACGGACGGGTCGCGAGCAGTACTTC	CASSLRTGREQYF
-	-	TRBV21-1	TRBJ2-2	TGTGCCAGCAGCAGTCTGGGGCTCCCATTCGCGAACACCGGGGAGCTGTTTTTT	CASSSLGLPFANTGELFF